The 17 T cell receptor beta chains listed next were all sequenced from one sample in a study of CD8 T cells in Susac syndrome. An amount of RNA that ranged from roughly 0.5 to 1 ug was reverse transcribed with random hexamers. A single record per CDR3 protein comes from TCRdb applying MiXCR to the immunoSEQ multiplex PCR reads. The sample carries approximately 300,000 distinct CDR3 sequences, around 85% recorded once. The sequenced material came from CD8+ T cells from PBMCs. The receptors shown here come from a human donor with multiple sclerosis.

The CDR3 loop reads CAWSITALNTEAFF. The DNA of the CDR3 is TGTGCCTGGAGTATCACGGCTTTGAACACTGAAGCTTTCTTT. This chain joins TRBV30 and TRBJ1-1, with D unclear. The V gene's germline CDR1 is GTSNPN and CDR2 SVGIG (reference sequence). V was clipped by 2 bases and J by 0 bases, with 10 bases between them. The length of the CDR3 is 14 residues.

The chain links TRBV27 to TRBJ2-4, with 7 bases aligning to TRBD1. The CDR3 extends over 12 amino acids. Germline V gives CDR1 MNHEY, CDR2 SMNVEV (reference sequence). V lost 5 bases and J lost 7; bases outside the gene matches: 2. CDR3 nucleotide sequence: TGTGCCAGCAGTCCCAGGGGGAACATTCAGTACTTC. Residues: CASSPRGNIQYF.

V usage is TRBV20-1 and J usage is TRBJ2-3; D is possibly TRBD2 (5 bases). The germline V gene encodes CDR1 DFQATT and CDR2 SNEGSKA (reference sequence). This CDR3 contains 16 residues. The V gene lost 0 bases and the J gene lost 2 bases, with 15 bases spanning the gap. This chain's CDR3 is CSARDWKAVPTDTQYF. The CDR3 region has the DNA TGCAGTGCTAGAGATTGGAAAGCGGTTCCCACAGATACGCAGTATTTT.

V is TRBV27 and J is TRBJ2-2; 7 bases agree with TRBD1. Germline V gene data show CDR1 as MNHEY and CDR2 as SMNVEV (reference sequence). This CDR3 contains 18 residues. V shed 8 bases, J shed 4 bases, and the junction held 19 bases outside the gene matches. CDR3 nucleotides: TGTGCCAGCGCTCCCCTCCGGTCGACAGGGTACTTCACCGGGGAGCTGTTTTTT. This codes for CASAPLRSTGYFTGELFF.

The chain uses TRBV30 and TRBJ2-1, with D perhaps TRBD2 (5 bases). From germline, CDR1 is GTSNPN and CDR2 SVGIG (reference sequence). There are 13 residues in the CDR3. V was cut by 5 bases and J by 8 bases, with 16 bases left in between. The DNA of the CDR3 is TGTGCCTGGGGAACCCCTAGCTCCTATGAGCAGTTCTTC. This gives the protein CAWGTPSSYEQFF.

This clonotype was seen only once. The chain combines TRBV12-3 or TRBV12-4 with TRBJ2-2; D call uncertain. Between the trimmed V and J ends, which lost 3 bases and 1 base, there was a span of 12 bases. CDR3 size: 16 residues. The CDR3 reads CASSFLSPLNTGELFF. CDR3 in DNA: TGTGCCAGCAGTTTTCTCTCTCCTCTGAACACCGGGGAGCTGTTTTTT.

The count of this clonotype is one. This sequence joins TRBV28 and TRBJ2-5, with 11 bases matching TRBD2. Germline V gene lookup returns CDR1 MDHEN and CDR2 SYDVKM. The V segment lost 6 bases and the J segment 4 bases; nucleotides outside the gene matches: 4. The CDR3 is made up of 14 amino acids. The DNA for the CDR3 is TGTGCCAGCAGATTAGCGGGAGGGGGAGAGACCCAGTACTTC. Its protein product is CASRLAGGGETQYF.

V usage is TRBV20-1 and J usage is TRBJ2-7, with 11 bases that match TRBD2. The CDR3 runs 16 residues. Germline CDR1 DFQATT, CDR2 SNEGSKA (reference sequence). The V gene end was trimmed by 2 bases and the J gene end by 0 bases; junction bases not matched to a gene: 6. CDR3 sequence reads: CSARPGLAGGSYEQYF. The CDR3 nucleotides are TGCAGTGCTAGACCCGGACTAGCGGGTGGCTCCTACGAGCAGTACTTC.

This sequence joins TRBV4-2 and TRBJ1-2; 7 nucleotides agree with TRBD1. The V gene end was trimmed by 2 bases and the J gene end by 5 bases; junction bases not matched to a gene: 11. The CDR3 consists of 16 residues. From germline, CDR1 is LGHNA and CDR2 YNFKEQ. CDR3 sequence: CASSQIGDRAEYGYTF. DNA for the CDR3: TGTGCCAGCAGCCAAATCGGAGACAGGGCCGAATATGGCTACACCTTC.

The genes are TRBV6-5 and TRBJ1-1; D is ambiguous. CDR3 length: 14 amino acids. The germline gives CDR1 MNHEY, CDR2 SVGAGI. V dropped 6 bases and J dropped 1 base, with 12 bases sitting between them. The CDR3 is CASRPWTANTEAFF. The DNA of the CDR3 is TGTGCCAGCAGACCCTGGACGGCGAACACTGAAGCTTTCTTT.

The chain joins TRBV6-5 to TRBJ2-2; D is possibly TRBD1 (6 bases). There are 15 residues in the CDR3. Germline CDR1 MNHEY, CDR2 SVGAGI. The V end lost 6 bases, the J end lost 5 bases, and 16 bases lay between the germline ends. As DNA, the CDR3 is TGTGCCAGCAGCCTTCAGTTACAGGGTACCGGGGAGCTGTTTTTT. This encodes CASSLQLQGTGELFF.

The rearrangement uses TRBV11-2 and TRBJ2-1; no reliable D call. CDR3 length: 11 residues. CDR1 is SGHAT, CDR2 FQNNGV, per germline. V lost 8 bases to trimming and J lost 4 bases, with 6 bases between them. CDR3 amino acids: CASQKYNEQFF. The CDR3 DNA reads as TGTGCCAGCCAGAAGTACAATGAGCAGTTCTTC.

The chain recombines TRBV6-5 with TRBJ2-1, with TRBD1 matching over 7 bases. Germline V CDR1 and CDR2: MNHEY, SVGAGI. Unmatched junction bases numbered 5, after V lost 4 bases and J lost 2 bases. CDR3 length: 15 residues. The CDR3 DNA reads TGTGCCAGCAGTTTATCTGGGACAGCCTACAATGAGCAGTTCTTC. Translation: CASSLSGTAYNEQFF.

This chain links TRBV27 with TRBJ1-5, with 10 bases lining up with TRBD1. In germline, CDR1 is MNHEY, CDR2 SMNVEV (reference sequence). CDR3 length: 14 amino acids. V was pared by 6 bases and J by 7 bases, with 6 bases of the junction left unmatched. The CDR3 here is CASSLDRGHQPQHF. CDR3 nucleotide sequence: TGTGCCAGCAGCTTAGACAGGGGGCACCAGCCCCAGCATTTT.

J is TRBJ2-2 and V is TRBV20-1, with D possibly matching TRBD2 (6 bases). V dropped 0 bases and J dropped 3 bases, with 11 bases sitting between them. The CDR3 consists of 15 residues. Germline values: CDR1 DFQATT, CDR2 SNEGSKA (reference sequence). CDR3 DNA: TGCAGTGCTAGAGACAAGCGGGCCTACACCGGGGAGCTGTTTTTT. Translated, it gives CSARDKRAYTGELFF.

The rearrangement joins TRBV12-3 or TRBV12-4 to TRBJ2-2, with D unresolved. This CDR3 has 11 residues. V lost 7 bases to trimming and J lost 3 bases, with 3 bases between them. The CDR3 bases are TGTGCCAGCACACACACCGGGGAGCTGTTTTTT. Its protein is CASTHTGELFF.

This sequence joins TRBV28 and TRBJ2-5; D is unclear. The V and J ends lost 3 bases and 4 bases respectively, with 9 bases between them. Germline V gene lookup returns CDR1 MDHEN and CDR2 SYDVKM. The CDR3 spans 13 residues. The CDR3 DNA reads as TGTGCCAGCAGTTTGCTCTACGGAGAGACCCAGTACTTC. Encoded protein: CASSLLYGETQYF. Complete variable domain (other parts from reference TRBV28 and TRBJ2-5): DVKVTQSSRYLVKRTGEKVFLECVQDMDHENMFWYRQDPGLGLRLIYFSYDVKMKEKGDIPEGYSVSREKKERFSLILESASTNQTSMYLCASSLLYGETQYFGPGTRLLVL.